Following are 23 T cell receptor beta chains from one sample sequenced in a study of shared clonotypes between healthy human individuals. The assay was immunoSEQ multiplex PCR, and TCRdb's table has in-frame clones only and misses some. The sample has about 2.3 million clones, 85% to 95% seen once. Sequenced input: naive CD4+ T cells from PBMCs. Subset specified: CD45RA+ positively selected. Source of these receptors: a man in his late teens or twenties in good health. Some clones in this sample may be carry-over from other donors' samples.

J is TRBJ1-4 and V is TRBV30, with D possibly matching TRBD1 (5 bases). Between the trimmed V and J ends, which lost 2 bases and 11 bases, there was a span of 21 bases. The CDR3 spans 15 residues. Per the germline V gene, CDR1 is GTSNPN and CDR2 is SVGIG (reference sequence). The CDR3 reads CAWSTGFPVGRKLFF. The CDR3 DNA follows: TGTGCCTGGAGTACCGGCTTCCCGGTGGGGCGTAAACTGTTTTTT.

The chain carries TRBV10-2 and TRBJ1-1; D is unclear. Germline values: CDR1 WSHSY, CDR2 SAAADI. The CDR3 runs to 15 residues. Trimming cost V 3 bases and J 0 bases, with 11 bases left between them. The CDR3 nucleotides are TGCGCCAGCAGTGAAAAGAGTTCTATGAACACTGAAGCTTTCTTT. Amino acid sequence: CASSEKSSMNTEAFF.

The chain couples TRBV11-3 to TRBJ1-4; a weak D match, TRBD1 (6 bases). Germline lookup yields CDR1 SGHNT and CDR2 YENEEA. The CDR3 is 16 residues long. V was clipped by 3 bases and J by 8 bases, with 19 bases between them. As DNA, the CDR3 is TGTGCCAGCAGCTTTACCCAAGGGGGTATTGAGGAAAAACTGTTTTTT. The encoded protein is CASSFTQGGIEEKLFF.

This chain uses TRBV28 with TRBJ1-4; no definite D call. The CDR3 runs 12 residues. Trimming pared 8 bases from V and 8 bases from J, leaving 12 bases between. CDR1 and CDR2 from the germline V gene are MDHEN and SYDVKM. CDR3 DNA: TGTGCCAGCCAGGAGGTAAACGAAAAACTGTTTTTT. Translating it yields CASQEVNEKLFF. The complete variable domain, with remaining parts taken from reference TRBV28 and TRBJ1-4, reads DVKVTQSSRYLVKRTGEKVFLECVQDMDHENMFWYRQDPGLGLRLIYFSYDVKMKEKGDIPEGYSVSREKKERFSLILESASTNQTSMYLCASQEVNEKLFFGSGTQLSVL.

V gene TRBV27 combines with J gene TRBJ2-7; TRBD1 aligns across 9 bases. The V gene end was trimmed by 2 bases and the J gene end by 0 bases; junction bases not matched to a gene: 8. This CDR3 has 17 amino acids. Germline V lookup: CDR1 MNHEY, CDR2 SMNVEV (reference sequence). In DNA form, the CDR3 reads TGTGCCAGCAGTTTAAGGGGGACAGGGTTAATCTCCTACGAGCAGTACTTC. It encodes CASSLRGTGLISYEQYF.

This chain links TRBV6-1 with TRBJ1-5, with D possibly TRBD1 on 5 matching bases. Trimming pared 6 bases from V and 0 bases from J, leaving 9 bases between. The CDR3 contains 14 residues. Germline CDR1 reads MNHNS; CDR2 reads SASEGT. The CDR3 DNA follows: TGTGCCAGCAGGACGGGGGATAGCAATCAGCCCCAGCATTTT. Translated: CASRTGDSNQPQHF.

The gene calls are TRBV7-9 and TRBJ2-5; D remains unclear. The end of the DNA is better explained by TRBJ2-7, so the J call may be wrong. This CDR3 contains 13 residues. The V gene's germline CDR1 is SEHNR and CDR2 FQNEAQ (reference sequence). The CDR3 is CASSLMTTYEQYF. The CDR3 DNA follows: TGTGCCAGCAGCTTAATGACCACCTACGAGCAGTACTTC.

With regard to this clone: Other nucleotide sequences from this sample produce the same CDR3. The rearrangement links TRBV5-1 to TRBJ1-1, with D unclear. The germline gives CDR1 SGHRS, CDR2 YFSETQ. Trimming shortened V by 0 bases and J by 2 bases, and 5 bases separated the two germline ends. The CDR3 extends over 13 amino acids. The CDR3 reads CASSLGINTEAFF. As DNA, the CDR3 is TGCGCCAGCAGCTTGGGGATTAACACTGAAGCTTTCTTT.

The V call is TRBV18, the J call TRBJ2-4; the match to TRBD2 covers 7 bases. The trim removed 3 bases at V and 0 bases at J, leaving 11 bases unmatched. The CDR3 extends over 18 amino acids. Germline CDR1 reads KGHSH; CDR2 reads LQKENI. CDR3 loop: CASSPPGGSTLAKNIQYF. CDR3 DNA sequence: TGTGCCAGCTCACCCCCGGGGGGATCCACCCTAGCCAAAAACATTCAGTACTTC. Full variable domain (rest looked up from reference TRBV18 and TRBJ2-4): NAGVMQNPRHLVRRRGQEARLRCSPMKGHSHVYWYRQLPEEGLKFMVYLQKENIIDESGMPKERFSAEFPKEGPSILRIQQVVRGDSAAYFCASSPPGGSTLAKNIQYFGAGTRLSVL.

The chain joins TRBV19 to TRBJ1-4; D remains unclear. CDR1 is LNHDA, CDR2 SQIVND, per germline (reference sequence). V was clipped by 7 bases and J by 3 bases, with 12 bases between them. The CDR3 is made up of 14 amino acids. For the CDR3, the DNA is TGTGCCAGTACTCCGGACGGCCCTAATGAAAAACTGTTTTTT. Translating gives CASTPDGPNEKLFF.

The chain recombines TRBV11-2 with TRBJ2-3, with D perhaps matching TRBD1 (6 bases). The CDR3 has 16 amino acids. Germline assignment: CDR1 SGHAT and CDR2 FQNNGV. V dropped 2 bases and J dropped 0 bases, with 12 bases sitting between them. The CDR3 protein is CASSLRDIPSTDTQYF. The CDR3, as DNA: TGTGCCAGCAGCTTACGGGACATACCAAGCACAGATACGCAGTATTTT.

The chain uses TRBV21-1 and TRBJ2-3; TRBD2 was called by the table and not checked on the DNA. TRBV21-1 is designated a pseudogene. The CDR3 sequence is 18 residues long. For the CDR3, the DNA is TGTGCCAGCAGCACACCCACGGGGTCTAGCGTCCTCACAGATACGCAGTATTTT. Translated: CASSTPTGSSVLTDTQYF.

The CDR3: CASSLDVSNYGYTF. In nucleotides, the CDR3 is TGTGCCAGCAGCTTGGACGTCTCTAACTATGGCTACACCTTC. The chain couples TRBV7-2 to TRBJ1-2, with unresolved D. CDR3 size: 14 residues. V gave up 3 bases and J gave up 0 bases, with 8 bases separating them. The germline gives CDR1 SGHTA, CDR2 FQGNSA.

As regards this clone: Other DNA sequences in this specimen translate into the identical CDR3. The chain carries TRBV30 and TRBJ1-5; a possible D gene is TRBD1 (6 bases). Trimming pared 0 bases from V and 7 bases from J, leaving 10 bases between. This CDR3 is built from 13 residues. CDR1 and CDR2 (germline): GTSNPN, SVGIG (reference sequence). CDR3 in amino acids: CAWSVQGDQPQHF. Written as DNA, the CDR3 is TGTGCCTGGAGTGTACAGGGCGACCAGCCCCAGCATTTT.

The chain carries TRBV5-1 and TRBJ2-2; D uncertain. Germline V gene lookup returns CDR1 SGHRS and CDR2 YFSETQ. Between the trimmed V and J ends, which lost 0 bases and 3 bases, there was a span of 15 bases. This CDR3 region has 17 residues. Here the CDR3 reads CASSLGSRGGHTGELFF. The CDR3 bases are TGCGCCAGCAGCTTGGGCTCTCGTGGCGGACACACCGGGGAGCTGTTTTTT.

The chain recombines TRBV28 with TRBJ2-5; 7 positions agree with TRBD2. Germline V gives CDR1 MDHEN, CDR2 SYDVKM. The junction had 11 bases not matched to a gene; V was cut back by 3 bases and J by 1 base. The CDR3 contains 17 residues. Here the CDR3 reads CASSLSTGRPGQETQYF. The CDR3 nucleotides read TGTGCCAGCAGTTTGAGTACCGGGAGGCCGGGCCAAGAGACCCAGTACTTC.

V is TRBV29-1 and J is TRBJ2-5; TRBD1 aligns across 7 bases. V trimming: 7 bases; J trimming: 1 base; junction bases outside the gene matches: 6. Germline V gives CDR1 SQVTM, CDR2 ANQGSEA. CDR3 length: 13 residues. The CDR3, as DNA: TGCAGCGCGTATGGGACAGCCCAAGAGACCCAGTACTTC. Translated, it gives CSAYGTAQETQYF.

This clone has more than one count but fewer than ten. The V call is TRBV30, the J call TRBJ1-5; a weak D match, TRBD1 (6 bases). The CDR3 spans 13 residues. Germline-derived CDR1 and CDR2 are GTSNPN and SVGIG (reference sequence). Between the trimmed V and J ends, which lost 2 bases and 2 bases, there was a span of 7 bases. This CDR3 reads CAWSYRGNQPQHF. The CDR3 DNA follows: TGTGCCTGGAGTTACAGGGGCAATCAGCCCCAGCATTTT.

The CDR3 coding sequence is TGTGCCAGCAGCTCAATGACAGGGGACACTGAAGCTTTCTTT. Translation gives CASSSMTGDTEAFF. The chain couples TRBV7-3 to TRBJ1-1; 8 bases map to TRBD1. Germline CDR1 SGHTA, CDR2 FQGTGA. The CDR3 spans 14 residues. J gave up 3 bases and V 4 bases, and 4 bases lay outside the gene matches.

The V gene is TRBV6-5, the J gene TRBJ2-7; unclear D gene. Germline V CDR1 and CDR2: MNHEY, SVGAGI. Trimming took off 7 bases at V and 0 bases at J, with 13 bases between the two ends. The CDR3 is 14 amino acids. The CDR3 DNA sequence: TGTGCCAGCAAAGGTGACTTCGCCTCCTACGAGCAGTACTTC. It is translated as CASKGDFASYEQYF.

V is TRBV5-5 and J is TRBJ2-7; a possible D gene is TRBD1 (6 bases). V lost 0 bases and J lost 2, with 12 bases in between. This CDR3 contains 15 residues. Germline V CDR1 and CDR2: SGHKS, YYEKEE (reference sequence). The CDR3 is CASSLGYGQTYEQYF. For the CDR3, the DNA is TGTGCCAGCAGCTTGGGTTACGGACAGACCTACGAGCAGTACTTC.

The chain carries TRBV4-1 and TRBJ2-7, with 7 bases fitting TRBD2. V dropped 4 bases and J dropped 3; count of bases not matched to a gene: 15. Germline-derived CDR1 and CDR2 are MGHRA and YSYEKL. The CDR3 is 17 residues long. CDR3 sequence: CASSPRGRGGNYYEQYF. The DNA of the CDR3 is TGCGCCAGCAGCCCGAGAGGGCGCGGGGGAAACTACTACGAGCAGTACTTC.

This clone was detected only once. V usage is TRBV25-1 and J usage is TRBJ1-4; D might be TRBD1 (6 bases). In germline, CDR1 is MGHDK, CDR2 SYGVNS. There are 16 residues in the CDR3. Between the trimmed V and J ends, which lost 1 base and 7 bases, there was a span of 16 bases. The CDR3 loop reads CASSESLPGAVEKLFF. CDR3 DNA: TGTGCCAGCAGTGAATCGCTCCCAGGGGCGGTTGAAAAACTGTTTTTT. Supplemented by reference TRBV25-1 and TRBJ1-4, the full variable domain reads EADIYQTPRYLVIGTGKKITLECSQTMGHDKMYWYQQDPGMELHLIHYSYGVNSTEKGDLSSESTVSRIRTEHFPLTLESARPSHTSQYLCASSESLPGAVEKLFFGSGTQLSVL.